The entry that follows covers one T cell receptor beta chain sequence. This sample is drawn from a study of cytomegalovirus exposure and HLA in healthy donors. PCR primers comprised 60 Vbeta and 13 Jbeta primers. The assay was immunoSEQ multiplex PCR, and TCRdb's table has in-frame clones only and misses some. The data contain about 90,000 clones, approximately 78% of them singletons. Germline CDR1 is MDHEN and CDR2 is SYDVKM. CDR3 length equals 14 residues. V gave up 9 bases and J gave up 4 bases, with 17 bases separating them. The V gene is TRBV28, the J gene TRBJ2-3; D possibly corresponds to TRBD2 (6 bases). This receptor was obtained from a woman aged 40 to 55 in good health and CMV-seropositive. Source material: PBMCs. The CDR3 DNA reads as TGTGCCAGTAGGGGACTCTCGGGCGCAGATACGCAGTATTTT. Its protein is CASRGLSGADTQYF.